This T cell receptor (beta chain) emerged from a study of blood T cells in healthy people across ages. A minimum of 7 million PBMCs was isolated per sample. A second PCR of about 7 to 12 cycles used a sample-barcoded 5' primer and a J-beta primer mix. TCRdb re-called the 5' RACE reads with MiXCR, one entry per CDR3 protein. The sample lists roughly 1.6 million distinct CDR3 sequences; roughly 30% were seen once. The receptor's source is a woman in her twenties or thirties in good health. The material sequenced was blood.

The CDR3 coding sequence is TGTGCCAGCAGCTTAGTCGGGACAGGGCCATTTGGCTACACCTTC. This codes for CASSLVGTGPFGYTF. The V and J genes are TRBV7-9 and TRBJ1-2; 9 positions match TRBD1. Looked up from germline, CDR1 is SEHNR and CDR2 is FQNEAQ (reference sequence). The CDR3 extends over 15 amino acids. The V and J ends lost 1 base and 7 bases, in that order; junction bases with no gene match: 7. The entire variable domain, with the rest obtained from reference TRBV7-9 and TRBJ1-2, is as follows: DTGVSQNPRHKITKRGQNVTFRCDPISEHNRLYWYRQTLGQGPEFLTYFQNEAQLEKSRLLSDRFSAERPKGSFSTLEIQRTEQGDSAMYLCASSLVGTGPFGYTFGSGTRLTVV.